Listed here are 5 T cell receptor beta chains from one sample, sequenced in a study of blood T cells in healthy people across ages. The second PCR ran about 6 to 12 cycles with a sample-barcoded 5' primer and J-beta primers. TCRdb used MiXCR to reprocess the 5' RACE reads, holding one entry per CDR3 protein. The sample comprises 890,000 or so distinct CDR3 sequences, approximately 59% of which are singletons, and around a quarter rests with the top ten. Sequencing used blood. All receptors derive from a man aged 25 to 40 in good health.

CDR3 amino acids: CASTRRASGGTEQYF. CDR3 in DNA: TGTGCCAGCACGCGTCGGGCTAGCGGGGGGACCGAGCAGTACTTC. The rearrangement links TRBV7-2 to TRBJ2-7; 11 bases match TRBD2. After removal of 7 bases from V and 6 bases from J, the junction contained 11 bases not matched to a gene. This CDR3 region has 15 residues. Germline V CDR1 and CDR2: SGHTA, FQGNSA.

This clonotype appeared a single time. DNA for the CDR3: TGTGCCAGCACCCTTAGGGGGAGGAACACTGAAGCTTTCTTT. Translation gives CASTLRGRNTEAFF. The genes are TRBV12-3 or TRBV12-4 and TRBJ1-1; D perhaps matches TRBD1 (6 bases). The CDR3 consists of 14 residues. V was clipped by 7 bases and J by 1 base, with 13 bases between them.

V and J are TRBV5-1 and TRBJ2-4, with 7 bases fitting TRBD1. CDR3 length: 13 amino acids. The V gene's germline CDR1 is SGHRS and CDR2 YFSETQ. V gave up 8 bases and J gave up 10 bases; unmatched junction bases: 12. CDR3 in DNA: TGCGCCAGAGTAGGGACAGTCTCAATAATTCAGTACTTC. Translation gives CARVGTVSIIQYF.

About this clonotype: One end of the junction is discordant with germline, which a read error may explain. CDR3 loop: CASSVDLGGRLYEQFF. CDR3 DNA: TGTGCCAGCAGTGTAGATCTTGGTGGGCGTCTGTATGAGCAGTTCTTC. V and J are TRBV9 and TRBJ2-1; D is ambiguous. The CDR3 runs 16 residues. CDR1 is SGDLS, CDR2 YYNGEE, per germline.

There are many counts of this clonotype. V usage is TRBV6-4 and J usage is TRBJ2-1; TRBD2 aligns across 12 bases. The germline V gene encodes CDR1 MRHNA and CDR2 SNTAGT. Unmatched junction bases numbered 5, after V lost 5 bases and J lost 6 bases. This CDR3 region has 15 residues. The DNA of the CDR3 is TGTGCCAGCAGTCCTAGCGGGGGGGCCGTCAATGAGCAGTTCTTC. Its protein product is CASSPSGGAVNEQFF.